Here is one T cell receptor (beta chain) with its context. These data are taken from a study of T cell responses to AZD1222 COVID-19 vaccine. Repertoires were generated with immunoSEQ multiplex PCR, while TCRdb's copy carries only in-frame clones and drops some. The table includes 75,000 to 85,000 clones, 70% to 80% detected once. This TCR was sampled from an adult who received the MenACWY meningococcal vaccine as a control. Sequenced here: peripheral blood, sampled 28 days after the second dose of the MenACWY control vaccine.

CDR3 coding DNA: TGCGCCAGCAGAGAGGGCAATACTGAAGCTTTCTTT. Encoded protein: CASREGNTEAFF. The chain combines TRBV4-1 with TRBJ1-1; no definite D call. V lost 6 bases, J lost 5 bases, and 10 bases lay in between. The CDR3 has 12 amino acids. Germline assignment: CDR1 MGHRA and CDR2 YSYEKL.